Described below is a single TCR beta chain sequence and its context. No antigen is known for it. The germline CDR1 and CDR2 sequences are MNHNS and SASEGT. CDR3 length: 14 residues. Trimming pared 9 bases from V and 6 bases from J, leaving 19 bases between. The data were taken from a study of glioma-infiltrating T cells. Study-level findings and limits: Tissue-blood divergence was below expectation in non-neoplastic patients, above in gliomas.

TCR alpha and beta CDR3 regions were amplified from RNA using iRepertoire nested multiplex PCR. TCRdb itself ran the multiplex PCR reads through MiXCR, one entry per CDR3 protein. The table records roughly 4,700 distinct CDR3 sequences, under 25% of them present only once. The chain is built from TRBV6-1 and TRBJ2-3, with unresolved D. The receptor comes from a human donor with low-grade glioma or glioblastoma, undergoing nonglioma brain surgery, or in good health (not recorded which). Sequencing was performed on glioma tissue, nonneoplastic brain tissue, or PBMCs (not recorded which). The DNA for the CDR3 is TGTGCCAGTAAACTGGCCCAAGGGCCGGATACGCAGTATTTT. It is translated as CASKLAQGPDTQYF.